These 10 T cell receptor beta chains were all obtained from the same sample, sequenced in a study of T cells in Graves' hyperthyroidism and ophthalmopathy. The TCR beta CDR3 regions underwent amplification using RNA transcripts as the source. First-round RT-PCR targeting the TCR CDR3 was performed with the HTBI primer set. One entry per CDR3 protein results from TCRdb running MiXCR on the multiplex PCR reads. The sample includes around 190,000 distinct CDR3 sequences, less than 20% of them seen just once. The sample taken for sequencing was blood. These receptors all stem from a woman aged 50 to 60 with Graves' hyperthyroidism.

This sequence joins TRBV12-5 and TRBJ2-1, with 12 nucleotides matching TRBD2. The J call may be in error: the DNA end matches TRBJ2-7 better. Per the germline V gene, CDR1 is LGHNT and CDR2 is FRNRAP. The CDR3 is 17 amino acids. CDR3 amino acids: CASGLVGLAGGKNEQYF. CDR3 sequence (DNA): TGTGCTAGTGGTTTGGTAGGTCTAGCGGGAGGGAAGAATGAGCAGTACTTC.

This clonotype was seen many times. For the CDR3, the DNA is TGTGCCAGCAGTTACTCAGGGGGTGGCTTCCAAGAGACCCAGTACTTC. This translates into CASSYSGGGFQETQYF. This sequence joins TRBV6-5 and TRBJ2-5; tentatively, D is TRBD1 (6 bases). V lost 0 bases and J lost 1, with 12 bases in between. Germline-derived CDR1 and CDR2 are MNHEY and SVGAGI. The CDR3 runs to 16 residues.

This clonotype was seen ten or more times. CDR3 DNA sequence: TGTGCCAGCAGTACATGGACTACTGACTCCTACGAGCAGTACTTC. Translating gives CASSTWTTDSYEQYF. The chain carries TRBV28 and TRBJ2-7, with TRBD2 as a possible D gene (6 bases). V gave up 5 bases and J gave up 0 bases, with 14 bases separating them. CDR1 is MDHEN, CDR2 SYDVKM, per germline. There are 15 residues in the CDR3. Using reference TRBV28 and TRBJ2-7 for the parts outside the CDR3, the full variable domain is DVKVTQSSRYLVKRTGEKVFLECVQDMDHENMFWYRQDPGLGLRLIYFSYDVKMKEKGDIPEGYSVSREKKERFSLILESASTNQTSMYLCASSTWTTDSYEQYFGPGTRLTVT.

This clonotype has more than one count but fewer than ten. The chain combines TRBV29-1 with TRBJ2-3; 12 nucleotides align to TRBD2. The CDR3 sequence is 16 residues long. Germline V gene data show CDR1 as SQVTM and CDR2 as ANQGSEA. V dropped 4 bases and J dropped 3; count of bases not matched to a gene: 8. The CDR3 region has the DNA TGCAGCGTTGCAGGGACGACTAGCGGGAGAACAGATACGCAGTATTTT. This translates into CSVAGTTSGRTDTQYF.

In its sample, this clonotype was seen many times. The rearrangement links TRBV9 to TRBJ1-5; D is perhaps TRBD1 (6 bases). The CDR3 sequence is 17 residues long. Germline CDR1 is SGDLS and CDR2 is YYNGEE. Trimming pared 0 bases from V and 3 bases from J, leaving 16 bases between. This chain's CDR3 is CASSVGAGQTFNQPQHF. CDR3 DNA sequence: TGTGCCAGCAGCGTAGGGGCAGGACAGACTTTCAATCAGCCCCAGCATTTT.

This sequence joins TRBV28 and TRBJ2-6; possible D gene TRBD1, 7 bases. Germline V gene lookup returns CDR1 MDHEN and CDR2 SYDVKM. V was cut by 6 bases and J by 1 base, with 22 bases left in between. The CDR3 spans 19 residues. CDR3 sequence reads: CASSRTYRGGPSGANVLTF. For the CDR3, the DNA is TGTGCCAGCAGCAGGACCTACAGGGGAGGCCCTTCTGGGGCCAACGTCCTGACTTTC. Combining the CDR3 with reference TRBV28 and TRBJ2-6 gives the whole variable domain DVKVTQSSRYLVKRTGEKVFLECVQDMDHENMFWYRQDPGLGLRLIYFSYDVKMKEKGDIPEGYSVSREKKERFSLILESASTNQTSMYLCASSRTYRGGPSGANVLTFGAGSRLTVL.

This rearrangement joins TRBV15 to TRBJ2-1; 10 nucleotides line up with TRBD1. The length of the CDR3 is 16 residues. Trimming removed 1 base from V and 2 bases from J; junction bases left unmatched: 2. In germline, CDR1 is LNHNV, CDR2 YYDKDF (reference sequence). The CDR3 DNA reads as TGTGCCACCAGCAGAGTCGGACAGGGGGCCTACAATGAGCAGTTCTTC. Residues: CATSRVGQGAYNEQFF.

This clonotype occurred many times. This sequence joins TRBV7-9 and TRBJ1-1, with D unresolved. This CDR3 contains 15 residues. The germline CDR1 and CDR2 sequences are SEHNR and FQNEAQ (reference sequence). V shed 1 base and J shed 1 base, with 10 bases lying between them. As DNA, the CDR3 is TGTGCCAGCAGCTTAGAGCCTGACACGAACACTGAAGCTTTCTTT. This gives the protein CASSLEPDTNTEAFF.

V gene TRBV7-9 combines with J gene TRBJ2-7; 14 nucleotides align to TRBD2. Gene TRBJ2-1 matches the end of the DNA better, so the J call may be wrong. Germline loops: CDR1 SEHNR, CDR2 FQNEAQ (reference sequence). The CDR3 is made up of 17 amino acids. CDR3 in DNA: TGTGCCAGCAGCTTAGGGACTAGCGGGAGGATCTCCTACGAGCAGTTCTTC. It encodes CASSLGTSGRISYEQFF.

The sample holds many counts of this clonotype. The V gene is TRBV20-1, the J gene TRBJ2-7; D is possibly TRBD1 (6 bases). Germline V gives CDR1 DFQATT, CDR2 SNEGSKA (reference sequence). The CDR3 contains 14 residues. The CDR3, as DNA: TGCACATGCAAACCAATATCGGACAGCTACGAGCAGTACTTC. Protein: CTCKPISDSYEQYF.